The entry below gives a single T cell receptor (beta chain) sequence along with its context. Antigen unknown. This entry is derived from a study of CD4 T cells in relation to SARS-CoV-2 and coronaviruses. Overall study: Of the patients, roughly eight were male, a few female, two Hispanic. General study findings and limits: Culture-expanded clones reflect memory recall rather than primary priming during culture. No crossreactivity against non-spike viral proteins was tested here. In around three fifths of donors, memory CD4+ clonotypes crossrecognized SARS-CoV-2 and at least one common cold coronavirus spike.

TCRdb's copy holds only in-frame clones and misses some; the assay was immunoSEQ multiplex PCR. The sample records 37,000 or so clones, roughly 88% being singletons. V was cut by 3 bases and J by 7 bases, with 9 bases left in between. This CDR3 has 12 amino acids. The germline V gene has CDR1 MDHEN and CDR2 SYDVKM. The chain employs TRBV28 and TRBJ2-5; TRBD1 might be the D (5 bases). The sequence came from an adult with COVID-19. Sequencing was carried out using memory CD4+ T cells from PBMCs. The CDR3 coding sequence is TGTGCCAGCAGTTTGGGCCAGGGGACCCAGTACTTC. Translation gives CASSLGQGTQYF. Looking up the rest from reference TRBV28 and TRBJ2-5 gives the full variable domain: DVKVTQSSRYLVKRTGEKVFLECVQDMDHENMFWYRQDPGLGLRLIYFSYDVKMKEKGDIPEGYSVSREKKERFSLILESASTNQTSMYLCASSLGQGTQYFGPGTRLLVL.